The 25 T cell receptor beta chains in this list originate from one sample, sequenced in a study of shared clonotypes between healthy human individuals. The table came from immunoSEQ multiplex PCR; TCRdb's copy has only in-frame clones and leaves some out. Of some 490,000 clones listed, more than 75% are singletons. The material sequenced was PBMCs. These receptors came from a woman between 35 and 50 years old in good health. Some clones in this sample may be carry-over from other donors' samples.

The gene calls are TRBV29-1 and TRBJ2-3; D is unclear. V was trimmed by 3 bases and J by 6 bases, leaving 10 bases between them. From germline, CDR1 is SQVTM and CDR2 ANQGSEA. The CDR3 runs 12 residues. DNA of the CDR3: TGCAGCGTTGATGAACCGCGGGATACGCAGTATTTT. Amino acid sequence: CSVDEPRDTQYF.

This chain uses TRBV6-1 with TRBJ2-7, with 7 nucleotides matching TRBD1. The V and J ends lost 4 bases and 3 bases, in that order; junction bases with no gene match: 9. The CDR3 extends over 15 amino acids. Germline V lookup: CDR1 MNHNS, CDR2 SASEGT. In DNA, the CDR3 is TGTGCCAGCAGTGTCGGGACAGCCCCTTACTACGAGCAGTACTTC. Amino acids: CASSVGTAPYYEQYF.

The chain employs TRBV6-4 and TRBJ2-3, with a tentative D call TRBD2 (5 bases). V lost 6 bases, J lost 0 bases, and 7 bases lay in between. The germline V gene encodes CDR1 MRHNA and CDR2 SNTAGT. The CDR3 has 13 amino acids. The CDR3 DNA sequence: TGTGCCAGCAGCGGGATTAGCACAGATACGCAGTATTTT. This gives the protein CASSGISTDTQYF.

V usage is TRBV2 and J usage is TRBJ2-7, with D unclear. The V gene lost 4 bases and the J gene lost 5 bases, with 3 bases spanning the gap. The V gene's germline CDR1 is SNHLY and CDR2 FYNNEI. The CDR3 is 10 residues long. The CDR3 protein is CASSGDEQYF. CDR3 sequence (DNA): TGTGCCAGCAGTGGCGACGAGCAGTACTTC.

This clone has a single count. V usage is TRBV28 and J usage is TRBJ1-5; 7 nucleotides agree with TRBD1. This CDR3 is built from 15 residues. With V trimmed by 5 bases and J by 4 bases, 8 bases remained unmatched. The germline gives CDR1 MDHEN, CDR2 SYDVKM. The CDR3 reads CASSTGEFGNQPQHF. Here the CDR3 DNA reads TGTGCCAGCAGTACAGGGGAGTTTGGGAATCAGCCCCAGCATTTT.

V gene TRBV7-9 combines with J gene TRBJ1-5, with a possible D match to TRBD1 (6 bases). Germline V gene lookup returns CDR1 SEHNR and CDR2 FQNEAQ (reference sequence). This CDR3 has 15 residues. V dropped 3 bases and J dropped 7 bases, with 16 bases sitting between them. CDR3: CASSLGAGGGQPQHF. CDR3 DNA: TGTGCCAGCAGCTTGGGGGCCGGGGGCGGCCAGCCCCAGCATTTT.

In the case of this clone: Other nucleotide sequences from this sample produce the same CDR3. The chain combines TRBV9 with TRBJ2-2, with no clear D. The CDR3 loop spans 15 amino acids. CDR1 is SGDLS, CDR2 YYNGEE, per germline. V lost 0 bases and J lost 1, with 7 bases in between. CDR3 in DNA: TGTGCCAGCAGCGTAGGCGGCTTGAACACCGGGGAGCTGTTTTTT. It yields the protein CASSVGGLNTGELFF.

The rearrangement links TRBV18 to TRBJ2-7; 10 bases agree with TRBD1. Per the germline V gene, CDR1 is KGHSH and CDR2 is LQKENI. The CDR3 length is 15 residues. The junction had 11 bases not matched to a gene; V was cut back by 6 bases and J by 6 bases. In DNA, the CDR3 is TGTGCCAGCTCCCGAGGGGACAGGGGATCGTTCGAGCAGTACTTC. Its protein is CASSRGDRGSFEQYF.

This sequence joins TRBV14 and TRBJ1-1, with D possibly matching TRBD1 (5 bases). Trimming took 3 bases from V and 0 from J, leaving 14 bases between them. CDR3 length: 16 residues. Germline V CDR1 and CDR2: SGHDN, FVKESK. CDR3 in DNA: TGTGCCAGCAGCCAGGGGCTCAGGGAGATGAACACTGAAGCTTTCTTT. It encodes CASSQGLREMNTEAFF.

This CDR3 is CASSFSAYNEQFF. In DNA, the CDR3 is TGTGCCAGCAGTTTCTCGGCATACAATGAGCAGTTCTTC. The V call is TRBV28, the J call TRBJ2-1; D gene unclear. The CDR3 loop spans 13 amino acids. Trimming removed 3 bases at V and 4 bases at J, with 7 bases between. CDR1 and CDR2 from the germline V gene are MDHEN and SYDVKM.

Remarks on this clone: Given a much more abundant clone one base away, this may be a read error. The chain recombines TRBV7-2 with TRBJ2-5, with a tentative D call TRBD2 (6 bases). V lost 5 bases and J 9 bases, leaving 16 bases between the germline ends. This CDR3 has 13 amino acids. Germline V gives CDR1 SGHTA, CDR2 FQGNSA. CDR3: CASSGGILTAQYF. The CDR3 nucleotides are TGTGCCAGCAGCGGGGGGATACTTACGGCCCAGTACTTC.

The chain combines TRBV5-4 with TRBJ1-4; TRBD1 matches 8 bases. V shed 0 bases and J 6 bases; nucleotides not matched to a gene: 4. The CDR3 totals 15 residues. Germline values: CDR1 SGHNT, CDR2 YYREEE (reference sequence). The CDR3 loop is CASSLAGTGYEKLFF. Written as DNA, the CDR3 is TGTGCCAGCAGCTTGGCCGGGACAGGATATGAAAAACTGTTTTTT. Looking up the rest from reference TRBV5-4 and TRBJ1-4 gives the full variable domain: ETGVTQSPTHLIKTRGQQVTLRCSSQSGHNTVSWYQQALGQGPQFIFQYYREEENGRGNFPPRFSGLQFPNYSSELNVNALELDDSALYLCASSLAGTGYEKLFFGSGTQLSVL.

This chain connects TRBV7-7 to TRBJ2-5, with 8 bases lining up with TRBD1. Germline values: CDR1 SSHAT, CDR2 FNYEAQ (reference sequence). Trimming removed 6 bases from V and 4 bases from J; junction bases left unmatched: 10. CDR3 length equals 15 residues. The CDR3 bases are TGTGCCAGCAGTCAAAACACAGGGGGTAGAGAGACCCAGTACTTC. It specifies CASSQNTGGRETQYF.

The chain links TRBV6-1 to TRBJ2-1; 7 bases are shared with TRBD1. Germline lookup yields CDR1 MNHNS and CDR2 SASEGT. V lost 5 bases and J lost 7; bases outside the gene matches: 8. The CDR3 spans 14 residues. In nucleotides, the CDR3 is TGTGCCAGCAGTAGGGACAGCCTCAATAATGAGCAGTTCTTC. Protein sequence: CASSRDSLNNEQFF.

The chain employs TRBV5-1 and TRBJ2-1; no clear D gene. Trimming stripped 2 bases from V and 1 base from J, with 7 bases between. The CDR3 sequence is 14 residues long. Germline lookup yields CDR1 SGHRS and CDR2 YFSETQ. As DNA, the CDR3 is TGCGCCAGCAGCTTTCAGGAGTCCTACAATGAGCAGTTCTTC. Translation gives CASSFQESYNEQFF.

Concerning this clone: Additional DNA sequences in this sample encode the identical CDR3. This chain uses TRBV28 with TRBJ1-5, with D uncertain. CDR3 size: 15 residues. Trimming left V 0 bases short and J 0 bases short, with 6 bases between. The germline V gene has CDR1 MDHEN and CDR2 SYDVKM. The CDR3 sequence is CASSLWTDSNQPQHF. CDR3 nucleotide sequence: TGTGCCAGCAGTTTATGGACGGATAGCAATCAGCCCCAGCATTTT.

This clone was picked up a small number of times. The V gene is TRBV25-1, the J gene TRBJ2-3, with 9 bases fitting TRBD2. This CDR3 region has 16 residues. The junction had 6 bases not matched to a gene; V was cut back by 2 bases and J by 3 bases. The germline CDR1 and CDR2 sequences are MGHDK and SYGVNS. CDR3 region: CASSEHSGSGTDTQYF. DNA of the CDR3: TGTGCCAGCAGTGAACATAGCGGGAGTGGGACAGATACGCAGTATTTT.

This clone has at least ten counts. The chain links TRBV20-1 to TRBJ2-7; D not resolved. Germline V CDR1 and CDR2: DFQATT, SNEGSKA (reference sequence). V was shortened by 1 base and J by 4 bases, with 5 bases between the two germline ends. This CDR3 region has 11 residues. CDR3 coding DNA: TGCAGTGCTAGAGTCCCTTACGAGCAGTACTTC. It codes for CSARVPYEQYF.

The rearrangement links TRBV7-4 to TRBJ1-1; 11 nucleotides line up with TRBD1. The CDR3 spans 22 residues. Germline assignment: CDR1 SGHVT and CDR2 SQSDAQ. J gave up 4 bases and V 6 bases, and 28 bases lay outside the gene matches. CDR3 bases: TGTGCCAGCAGTGTAAGGGGGGACAGGGGGACTGCGACCCCACTCGGAGGCACTGAAGCTTTCTTT. This gives the protein CASSVRGDRGTATPLGGTEAFF.

This clone has just one count. This chain joins TRBV11-3 and TRBJ2-1; TRBD2 aligns across 13 bases. The V gene end was trimmed by 5 bases and the J gene end by 8 bases; junction bases not matched to a gene: 6. Germline CDR1 and CDR2: SGHNT and YENEEA. This CDR3 is built from 15 residues. The CDR3 DNA reads TGTGCCAGCAGCCCCGGACTAGCGGGAGTTGATGAGCAGTTCTTC. The encoded protein is CASSPGLAGVDEQFF. The variable domain in full, completed from reference TRBV11-3 and TRBJ2-1, reads EAGVVQSPRYKIIEKKQPVAFWCNPISGHNTLYWYLQNLGQGPELLIRYENEEAVDDSQLPKDRFSAERLKGVDSTLKIQPAELGDSAVYLCASSPGLAGVDEQFFGPGTRLTVL.

This clone has only a few counts. This may be a read error: a much more frequent sequence differs by one nucleotide. The chain couples TRBV2 to TRBJ2-7; D is ambiguous. The CDR3 consists of 11 residues. Germline V gives CDR1 SNHLY, CDR2 FYNNEI. The germline V and J ends were trimmed by 7 bases and 0 bases, with 4 bases remaining between them. The CDR3 sequence is CASTYSYEQYF. The CDR3 bases are TGTGCCAGCACCTACTCCTACGAGCAGTACTTC.

This clone was detected once. V gene TRBV28 combines with J gene TRBJ1-2; the match to TRBD1 covers 11 bases. Losses at the gene ends were 7 bases for V and 4 bases for J; bases not matched to a gene: 8. This CDR3 has 15 amino acids. The germline gives CDR1 MDHEN, CDR2 SYDVKM. The CDR3 DNA is TGTGCCAGCACGCCCGGGACAGGGGGACGCTATGGCTACACCTTC. Translating gives CASTPGTGGRYGYTF.

The genes are TRBV9 and TRBJ1-1; 11 positions agree with TRBD1. The CDR3 is 14 amino acids. Germline V gene data show CDR1 as SGDLS and CDR2 as YYNGEE. Trimming at V came to 4 bases and at J to 7 bases, leaving 6 bases not matched to a gene. The CDR3 DNA reads TGTGCCAGCAGCACAGGACAGGGGGCCAGTGAAGCTTTCTTT. Translating it yields CASSTGQGASEAFF. Based on the CDR3 plus reference TRBV9 and TRBJ1-1, the full variable domain is DSGVTQTPKHLITATGQRVTLRCSPRSGDLSVYWYQQSLDQGLQFLIQYYNGEERAKGNILERFSAQQFPDLHSELNLSSLELGDSALYFCASSTGQGASEAFFGQGTRLTVV.

The V gene is TRBV7-9, the J gene TRBJ1-1; D is unresolved. The ends were cut back, 1 base at V and 4 bases at J, with 13 bases in the middle. From germline, CDR1 is SEHNR and CDR2 FQNEAQ (reference sequence). CDR3 size: 15 residues. In nucleotides, the CDR3 is TGTGCCAGCAGCTTAGAAGTGGGAGGGAGCACTGAAGCTTTCTTT. Its protein is CASSLEVGGSTEAFF.

This clone was counted once. The gene calls are TRBV18 and TRBJ2-2, with 8 bases aligning to TRBD1. The V gene end was trimmed by 3 bases and the J gene end by 1 base; junction bases not matched to a gene: 4. The CDR3 loop spans 16 amino acids. Germline CDR1 and CDR2: KGHSH and LQKENI. The CDR3 sequence: CASSPGTGLNTGELFF. The CDR3, as DNA: TGTGCCAGCTCACCTGGGACAGGACTGAACACCGGGGAGCTGTTTTTT.